This TCR beta chain was documented in a study of T cell responses to AZD1222 COVID-19 vaccine. General study results and limits: Just a handful of AZD1222 recipients were seropositive at baseline. Repertoires were sampled only after the peak T cell response.

Profiling relied on immunoSEQ multiplex PCR, and the TCRdb table lists in-frame clones only, not all of them. The table records about 91,000 clones, about 94% of them present only once. About this clone: The antigen is not known.

After removal of 8 bases from V and 2 bases from J, the junction contained 6 bases not matched to a gene. Per germline, CDR1 SGHTA and CDR2 FQGTGA. This CDR3 contains 16 residues. This chain joins TRBV7-3 and TRBJ2-5, with 15 bases lining up with TRBD2. The sequence came from an adult who received the AZD1222 COVID-19 vaccine. The material was peripheral blood, obtained 28 days after the second AZD1222 dose. CDR3 amino acids: CASGKGLAGGQETQYF. The CDR3 region has the DNA TGTGCCAGCGGCAAAGGACTAGCGGGGGGGCAAGAGACCCAGTACTTC.